This TCR beta chain was recovered during a study of blood T cell repertoires in COVID-19. Study as a whole: From T cells, B-cell-depleted T cells, or PBMCs came the material, which was cDNA or gDNA.

In the authors' workflow: Quantification of nucleated cells was approximated via reference gene primer amplification. Sequencing used immunoSEQ multiplex PCR; TCRdb keeps in-frame clones, though not all of them. The V and J calls and clone size were taken over from that table, and D and trimming were inferred from the DNA. The sample shows around 150,000 clones, about 90% of them seen only once. Germline-derived CDR1 and CDR2 are SGHRS and YFSETQ. The CDR3 extends over 14 amino acids. Trimming shortened V by 0 bases and J by 9 bases, and 10 bases separated the two germline ends. This receptor was identified in a man aged 30 to 39 with COVID-19, enrolled during active disease. The chain joins TRBV5-1 to TRBJ1-6, with D unclear. What was sequenced was peripheral blood. CDR3 in amino acids: CASSLAWGGSPLHF. CDR3 in DNA: TGCGCCAGCAGCTTGGCGTGGGGAGGTTCACCCCTCCACTTT.